Listed here are 20 T cell receptor beta chains from one sample, sequenced in a study of early T cells in non-severe SARS-CoV-2 infection. MiXCR was run by TCRdb on the 5' RACE reads, yielding one entry per CDR3 protein. In the table there are tens of thousands of distinct CDR3 sequences, roughly an eighth of which are singletons. The sequencing input was whole blood. The origin of the receptors is an adult who was a healthcare worker with PCR-confirmed SARS-CoV-2 infection or an uninfected control (not recorded which).

This clonotype was recorded at least ten times. V gene TRBV6-2 or TRBV6-3 combines with J gene TRBJ2-1; possible D gene TRBD2, 5 bases. The CDR3 contains 12 residues. The V gene's germline CDR1 is MNHEY and CDR2 SVGEGT. The V end was cut by 8 bases, the J end by 0 bases, with 5 bases between. The CDR3 protein is CASRDSYNEQFF. For the CDR3, the DNA is TGTGCCAGCCGGGACTCCTACAATGAGCAGTTCTTC.

The table lists this clonotype with many counts. CDR3 sequence: CASSLQEGYEQYF. DNA for the CDR3: TGTGCCAGCAGCCTCCAAGAGGGCTACGAGCAGTACTTC. The chain has TRBV7-8 and TRBJ2-7; D perhaps matches TRBD2 (5 bases). This CDR3 is 13 amino acids long. V lost 5 bases, J lost 3 bases, and 11 bases lay in between. From germline, CDR1 is SGHVS and CDR2 FQNEAQ.

The chain carries TRBV10-1 and TRBJ2-1; possibly TRBD1 for D (5 bases). The V end was cut by 2 bases, the J end by 7 bases, with 9 bases between. The CDR3 sequence is 13 residues long. Germline V gives CDR1 WNHNN, CDR2 SYGVQD (reference sequence). The CDR3 region is CASSELRTNEQFF. CDR3 DNA: TGCGCCAGCAGTGAGCTAAGGACAAATGAGCAGTTCTTC.

The rearrangement links TRBV9 to TRBJ2-2; D gene ambiguous. Trimming removed 3 bases from V and 1 base from J, with 7 bases in between. Germline V gene sequence: CDR1 SGDLS, CDR2 YYNGEE. There are 14 residues in the CDR3. In DNA, the CDR3 is TGTGCCAGCAGCGGTAACGGGAACACCGGGGAGCTGTTTTTT. It encodes CASSGNGNTGELFF. The full variable domain, with the rest looked up from reference TRBV9 and TRBJ2-2, is DSGVTQTPKHLITATGQRVTLRCSPRSGDLSVYWYQQSLDQGLQFLIQYYNGEERAKGNILERFSAQQFPDLHSELNLSSLELGDSALYFCASSGNGNTGELFFGEGSRLTVL.

The gene calls are TRBV5-5 and TRBJ2-1; TRBD2 is a possible D gene (6 bases). Germline V gives CDR1 SGHKS, CDR2 YYEKEE (reference sequence). V lost 4 bases to trimming and J lost 9 bases, with 17 bases between them. The CDR3 length is 14 residues. CDR3 DNA sequence: TGTGCCAGCAGCGGGGCGCGACTAGTCGGTGAGCAGTTCTTC. Translation gives CASSGARLVGEQFF.

This clonotype was found many times. V is TRBV11-3 and J is TRBJ2-3, with 7 bases that match TRBD2. V trimming: 2 bases; J trimming: 4 bases; junction bases outside the gene matches: 12. Per the germline V gene, CDR1 is SGHNT and CDR2 is YENEEA. This CDR3 comprises 17 residues. Here the CDR3 DNA reads TGTGCCAGCAGCTTACCTACTAGCGACGTCTCATCAGATACGCAGTATTTT. Translated: CASSLPTSDVSSDTQYF.

The chain joins TRBV18 to TRBJ2-3; D is uncertain. Germline CDR1 is KGHSH and CDR2 is LQKENI. V gave up 3 bases and J gave up 11 bases, with 12 bases separating them. This CDR3 has 12 residues. As DNA, the CDR3 is TGTGCCAGCTCACCCATCACCGACGAGCAGTATTTT. It is translated as CASSPITDEQYF.

This clonotype has a handful of counts. The rearrangement links TRBV2 to TRBJ2-1, with 10 nucleotides matching TRBD2. Germline CDR1 SNHLY, CDR2 FYNNEI. With V trimmed by 6 bases and J by 7 bases, 9 bases remained unmatched. The CDR3 extends over 15 amino acids. CDR3 DNA sequence: TGTGCCAGCAGGCGTACTAGCGGGAACATAAATGAGCAGTTCTTC. Translated, it gives CASRRTSGNINEQFF.

The chain is built from TRBV20-1 and TRBJ2-3; maybe TRBD2 (5 bases). CDR1 is DFQATT, CDR2 SNEGSKA, per germline (reference sequence). There are 13 residues in the CDR3. V was clipped by 0 bases and J by 8 bases, with 12 bases between them. The CDR3 DNA sequence: TGCAGTGCTAGAGAGGGCGGCCGGGGTACGCAGTATTTT. Encoded protein: CSAREGGRGTQYF.

This rearrangement joins TRBV6-5 to TRBJ2-7; possibly TRBD1 or TRBD2 for D (5 bases each). Trimming removed 2 bases at V and 0 bases at J, with 17 bases between. Germline V gene lookup returns CDR1 MNHEY and CDR2 SVGAGI. This CDR3 has 17 residues. The CDR3 sequence is CASSYGAGGPYSYEQYF. CDR3 bases: TGTGCCAGCAGTTACGGGGCGGGTGGGCCTTACTCCTACGAGCAGTACTTC.

This chain joins TRBV12-3 or TRBV12-4 and TRBJ2-3, with no clear D. The CDR3 is made up of 12 amino acids. V was clipped by 2 bases and J by 4 bases, with 4 bases between them. For the CDR3, the DNA is TGTGCCAGCAGTTTATCGTCAGATACGCAGTATTTT. It specifies CASSLSSDTQYF.

This clonotype was detected a few times. CDR3 sequence reads: CASSEAPGAGYNEQFF. The CDR3 DNA follows: TGTGCCAGCAGTGAGGCCCCGGGGGCTGGCTACAATGAGCAGTTCTTC. This chain links TRBV25-1 with TRBJ2-1; D tentatively reads TRBD1 or TRBD2 (6 bases each). Trimming took off 3 bases at V and 3 bases at J, with 15 bases between the two ends. Germline CDR1 and CDR2: MGHDK and SYGVNS. This CDR3 spans 16 amino acids. Variable domain in full (rest from reference TRBV25-1 and TRBJ2-1): EADIYQTPRYLVIGTGKKITLECSQTMGHDKMYWYQQDPGMELHLIHYSYGVNSTEKGDLSSESTVSRIRTEHFPLTLESARPSHTSQYLCASSEAPGAGYNEQFFGPGTRLTVL.

This clonotype was recorded many times. The chain uses TRBV18 and TRBJ1-1; TRBD1 matches at 8 bases. CDR1 and CDR2 from the germline V gene are KGHSH and LQKENI. V gave up 4 bases and J gave up 0 bases; unmatched junction bases: 10. CDR3 size: 17 residues. This CDR3 is CASSRIDRGRVNTEAFF. Here the CDR3 DNA reads TGTGCCAGCTCACGTATCGACAGGGGCCGGGTGAACACTGAAGCTTTCTTT.

In its sample, this clonotype was seen many times. The V gene is TRBV20-1, the J gene TRBJ2-5, with 14 bases aligning to TRBD2. The CDR3 consists of 16 residues. In germline, CDR1 is DFQATT, CDR2 SNEGSKA (reference sequence). V dropped 2 bases and J dropped 9; count of bases not matched to a gene: 11. CDR3 residues: CSARPYGTSGRGAQYF. The CDR3 bases are TGCAGTGCTAGACCTTACGGGACTAGCGGGAGAGGGGCCCAGTACTTC.

This clonotype has ten or more counts. The gene calls are TRBV5-1 and TRBJ2-1, with 8 bases aligning to TRBD1. This CDR3 has 14 residues. V dropped 6 bases and J dropped 5; count of bases not matched to a gene: 7. Germline CDR1 reads SGHRS; CDR2 reads YFSETQ. The CDR3 DNA reads TGCGCCAGCACCCGACAGGGGCCTGACAATGAGCAGTTCTTC. Protein sequence: CASTRQGPDNEQFF.

This clonotype was counted many times. The V and J genes are TRBV7-8 and TRBJ2-2; 8 bases agree with TRBD2. Per the germline V gene, CDR1 is SGHVS and CDR2 is FQNEAQ. V lost 4 bases, J lost 9 bases, and 13 bases stayed unmatched. CDR3 length equals 16 residues. This CDR3 is CASSSGGSGSARELFF. The CDR3 bases are TGTGCCAGCAGCTCCGGTGGGAGCGGGAGCGCGAGGGAGCTGTTTTTT. Full variable domain (remainder filled in from reference TRBV7-8 and TRBJ2-2): GAGVSQSPRYKVAKRGQDVALRCDPISGHVSLFWYQQALGQGPEFLTYFQNEAQLDKSGLPSDRFFAERPEGSVSTLKIQRTQQEDSAVYLCASSSGGSGSARELFFGEGSRLTVL.

This clonotype was observed at least ten times. The chain carries TRBV7-8 and TRBJ2-3; D possibly matches TRBD1 or TRBD2 (5 bases each). The CDR3 sequence is 15 residues long. The germline CDR1 and CDR2 sequences are SGHVS and FQNEAQ. V shed 4 bases and J shed 5 bases, with 16 bases lying between them. CDR3 residues: CASSWARGSRDTQYF. DNA of the CDR3: TGTGCCAGCAGCTGGGCGAGGGGATCACGAGATACGCAGTATTTT.

The chain employs TRBV7-9 and TRBJ2-1; 10 bases are shared with TRBD2. V shed 5 bases and J 6 bases; nucleotides not matched to a gene: 10. The CDR3 runs 16 residues. Per germline, CDR1 SEHNR and CDR2 FQNEAQ (reference sequence). The CDR3 DNA is TGTGCCAGCAGCCCCCAGGGAGCGGGGGGGGGCAATGAGCAGTTCTTC. Its protein is CASSPQGAGGGNEQFF.

The chain recombines TRBV12-3 or TRBV12-4 with TRBJ2-2, with 10 bases lining up with TRBD2. The CDR3 is made up of 16 amino acids. V lost 6 bases and J lost 4; bases outside the gene matches: 8. DNA of the CDR3: TGTGCCAGCAGCCAACCTAGCGGGAGTGGCACCGGGGAGCTGTTTTTT. It encodes CASSQPSGSGTGELFF.

Worth noting for this clonotype: A much larger clone differs by one base, so this may be a read error. This chain joins TRBV29-1 and TRBJ1-1; D possibly corresponds to TRBD1 (5 bases). Germline CDR1 reads SQVTM; CDR2 reads ANQGSEA. The CDR3 has 12 amino acids. CDR3 in DNA: TGCGGCGTTGAGGGTGGGGCGACTGAAGCTTTCTTT. Protein: CGVEGGATEAFF. The variable domain in full, completed from reference TRBV29-1 and TRBJ1-1, reads SAVISQKPSRDICQRGTSLTIQCQVDSQVTMMFWYRQQPGQSLTLIATANQGSEATYESGFVIDKFPISRPNLTFSTLTVSNMSPEDSSIYLCGVEGGATEAFFGQGTRLTVV.